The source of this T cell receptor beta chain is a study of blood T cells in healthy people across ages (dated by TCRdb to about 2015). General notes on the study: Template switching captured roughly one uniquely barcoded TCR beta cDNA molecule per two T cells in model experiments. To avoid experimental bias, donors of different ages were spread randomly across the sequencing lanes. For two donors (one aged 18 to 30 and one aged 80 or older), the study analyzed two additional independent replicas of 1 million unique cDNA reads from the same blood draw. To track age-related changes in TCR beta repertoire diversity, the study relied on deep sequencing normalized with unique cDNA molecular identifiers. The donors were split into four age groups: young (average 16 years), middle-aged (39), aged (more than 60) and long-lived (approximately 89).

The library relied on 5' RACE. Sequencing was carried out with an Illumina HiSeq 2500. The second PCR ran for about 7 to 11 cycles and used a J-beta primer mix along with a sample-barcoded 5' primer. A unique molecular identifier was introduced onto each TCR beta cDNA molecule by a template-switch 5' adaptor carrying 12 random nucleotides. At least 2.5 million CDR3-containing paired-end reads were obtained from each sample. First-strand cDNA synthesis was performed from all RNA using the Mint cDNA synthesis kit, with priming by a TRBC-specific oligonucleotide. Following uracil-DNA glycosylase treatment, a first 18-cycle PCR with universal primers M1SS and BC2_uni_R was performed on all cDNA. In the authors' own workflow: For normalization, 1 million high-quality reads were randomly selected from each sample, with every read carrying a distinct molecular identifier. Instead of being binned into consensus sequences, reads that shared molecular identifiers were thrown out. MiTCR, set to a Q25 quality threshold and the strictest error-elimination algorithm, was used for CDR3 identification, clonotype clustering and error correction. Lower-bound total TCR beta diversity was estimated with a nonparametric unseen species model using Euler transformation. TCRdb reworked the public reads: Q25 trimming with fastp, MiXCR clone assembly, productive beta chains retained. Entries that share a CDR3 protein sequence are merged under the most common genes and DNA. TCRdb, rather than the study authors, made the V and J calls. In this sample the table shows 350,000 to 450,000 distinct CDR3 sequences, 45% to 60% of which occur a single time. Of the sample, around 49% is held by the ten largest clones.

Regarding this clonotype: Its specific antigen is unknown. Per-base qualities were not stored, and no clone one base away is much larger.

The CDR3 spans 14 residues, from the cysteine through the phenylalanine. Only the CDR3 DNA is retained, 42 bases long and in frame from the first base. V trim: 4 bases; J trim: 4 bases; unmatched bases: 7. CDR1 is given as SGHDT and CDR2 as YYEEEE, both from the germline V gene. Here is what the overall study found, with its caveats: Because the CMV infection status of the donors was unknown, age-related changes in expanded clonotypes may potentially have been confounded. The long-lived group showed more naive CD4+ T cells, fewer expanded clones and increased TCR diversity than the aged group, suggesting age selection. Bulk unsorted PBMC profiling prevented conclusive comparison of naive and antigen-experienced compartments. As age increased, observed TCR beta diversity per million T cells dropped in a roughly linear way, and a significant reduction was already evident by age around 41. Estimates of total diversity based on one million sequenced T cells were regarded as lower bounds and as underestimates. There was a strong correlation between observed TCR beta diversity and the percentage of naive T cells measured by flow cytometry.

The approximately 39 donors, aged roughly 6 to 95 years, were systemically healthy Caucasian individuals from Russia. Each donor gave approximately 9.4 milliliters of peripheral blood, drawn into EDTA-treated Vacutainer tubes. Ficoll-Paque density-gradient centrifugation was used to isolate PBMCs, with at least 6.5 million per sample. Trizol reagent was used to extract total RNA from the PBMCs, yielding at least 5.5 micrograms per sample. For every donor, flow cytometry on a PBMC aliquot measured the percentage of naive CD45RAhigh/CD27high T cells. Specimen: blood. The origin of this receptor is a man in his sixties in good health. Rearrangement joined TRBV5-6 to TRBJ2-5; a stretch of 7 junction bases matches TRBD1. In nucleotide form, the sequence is TGTGCCAGCAGCAGACCAGGGGGTTTAGAGACCCAGTACTTC. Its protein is CASSRPGGLETQYF.